Following are 2 T cell receptor beta chains from one sample sequenced in a study of T cells in women clearing cervical HPV infection. Generated by immunoSEQ multiplex PCR, the TCRdb table keeps only in-frame clones and is missing some. The data show 48,000 or so clones, and the top ten clones hold around 1.6%. Sequences were obtained from blood buffy coat. The receptor source for this set is a woman aged 18 to 75 with a cervical HPV16 infection that either progressed to CIN3+ or cleared (not recorded which).

As for this clone: The read falls 3 residues short of the CDR3 end, and the missing part is taken from the germline J gene. The V and J genes are TRBV11-2 and TRBJ2-7; D uncertain. The CDR3 consists of 14 residues. Germline V lookup: CDR1 SGHAT, CDR2 FQNNGV. V dropped 1 base and J dropped 6 bases, with 13 bases sitting between them. Incomplete CDR3 DNA: TGTGCCAGCAGCTTAGCTCCGCAGGCTTTCGAG. As protein: CASSLAPQAFE. The whole CDR3 protein reads CASSLAPQAFEQYF.

A word on this clone: The read finishes 3 residues shy of the CDR3 end, and the germline J gene is used to complete it. This rearrangement joins TRBV30 to TRBJ1-5; 9 nucleotides agree with TRBD1. CDR1 is GTSNPN and CDR2 is SVGIG in the germline V gene (reference sequence). There are 14 residues in the CDR3. V lost 5 bases, J lost 2 bases, and 4 bases stayed unmatched. This CDR3 reads CAWGQGMGNQPQHF. Incomplete CDR3 DNA: TGTGCCTGGGGACAGGGGATGGGCAATCAGCCC. Supplemented by reference TRBV30 and TRBJ1-5, the full variable domain reads SQTIHQWPATLVQPVGSPLSLECTVEGTSNPNLYWYRQAAGRGLQLLFYSVGIGQISSEVPQNLSASRPQDRQFILSSKKLLLSDSGFYLCAWGQGMGNQPQHFGDGTRLSIL.